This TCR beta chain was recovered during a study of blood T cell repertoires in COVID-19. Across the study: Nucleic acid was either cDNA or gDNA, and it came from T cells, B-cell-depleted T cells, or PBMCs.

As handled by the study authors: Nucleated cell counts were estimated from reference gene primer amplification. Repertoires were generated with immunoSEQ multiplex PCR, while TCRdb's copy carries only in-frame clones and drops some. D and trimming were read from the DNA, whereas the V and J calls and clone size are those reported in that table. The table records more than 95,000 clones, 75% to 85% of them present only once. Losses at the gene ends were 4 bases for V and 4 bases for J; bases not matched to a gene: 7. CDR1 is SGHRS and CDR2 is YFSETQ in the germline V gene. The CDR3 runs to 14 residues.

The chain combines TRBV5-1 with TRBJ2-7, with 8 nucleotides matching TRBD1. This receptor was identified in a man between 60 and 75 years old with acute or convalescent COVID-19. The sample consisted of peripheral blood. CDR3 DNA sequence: TGCGCCAGCAGCCCCGGACAGGGACTTTACGAGCAGTACTTC. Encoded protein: CASSPGQGLYEQYF.